This TCR beta chain was sequenced for a study of T cells in Graves' hyperthyroidism and ophthalmopathy. Remarks on this clonotype: Antigen unknown.

General observations from the study: Stable hyperthyroidism was separated from ophthalmopathy by a model based on 13 V-J features. Appearing also in blood were most of the thyroid clonotypes expanded above 0.001.

Clinicians diagnosed patients from clinical symptoms, serum thyroxine and TRAb, thyroid ultrasound and orbital computed tomography. A sample of blood taken at first hyperthyroidism diagnosis preceded any ophthalmopathy symptoms. The CDR3 loop spans 17 amino acids. Trimming took 0 bases from V and 3 from J; bases not matched to a gene: 7. CDR1 is SGHRS, CDR2 YFSETQ, per germline. TCR beta CDR3 region amplification was performed from RNA transcripts. A first-round RT-PCR of the TCR CDR3 used the HTBI primer set. TCRdb used MiXCR to reprocess the multiplex PCR reads, holding one entry per CDR3 protein. Among some 400,000 distinct CDR3 sequences listed, about 13% were seen once.

This clonotype originated in a young man with Graves' hyperthyroidism that later progressed to Graves' ophthalmopathy. The rearrangement uses TRBV5-1 and TRBJ2-1; 9 bases map to TRBD2. The sequencing sample was made of blood. For the CDR3, the DNA is TGCGCCAGCAGCTTGGGGGCTAGCGGGGCTTTCTACAATGAGCAGTTCTTC. This translates into CASSLGASGAFYNEQFF. Looking up the rest from reference TRBV5-1 and TRBJ2-1 gives the full variable domain: KAGVTQTPRYLIKTRGQQVTLSCSPISGHRSVSWYQQTPGQGLQFLFEYFSETQRNKGNFPGRFSGRQFSNSRSEMNVSTLELGDSALYLCASSLGASGAFYNEQFFGPGTRLTVL.